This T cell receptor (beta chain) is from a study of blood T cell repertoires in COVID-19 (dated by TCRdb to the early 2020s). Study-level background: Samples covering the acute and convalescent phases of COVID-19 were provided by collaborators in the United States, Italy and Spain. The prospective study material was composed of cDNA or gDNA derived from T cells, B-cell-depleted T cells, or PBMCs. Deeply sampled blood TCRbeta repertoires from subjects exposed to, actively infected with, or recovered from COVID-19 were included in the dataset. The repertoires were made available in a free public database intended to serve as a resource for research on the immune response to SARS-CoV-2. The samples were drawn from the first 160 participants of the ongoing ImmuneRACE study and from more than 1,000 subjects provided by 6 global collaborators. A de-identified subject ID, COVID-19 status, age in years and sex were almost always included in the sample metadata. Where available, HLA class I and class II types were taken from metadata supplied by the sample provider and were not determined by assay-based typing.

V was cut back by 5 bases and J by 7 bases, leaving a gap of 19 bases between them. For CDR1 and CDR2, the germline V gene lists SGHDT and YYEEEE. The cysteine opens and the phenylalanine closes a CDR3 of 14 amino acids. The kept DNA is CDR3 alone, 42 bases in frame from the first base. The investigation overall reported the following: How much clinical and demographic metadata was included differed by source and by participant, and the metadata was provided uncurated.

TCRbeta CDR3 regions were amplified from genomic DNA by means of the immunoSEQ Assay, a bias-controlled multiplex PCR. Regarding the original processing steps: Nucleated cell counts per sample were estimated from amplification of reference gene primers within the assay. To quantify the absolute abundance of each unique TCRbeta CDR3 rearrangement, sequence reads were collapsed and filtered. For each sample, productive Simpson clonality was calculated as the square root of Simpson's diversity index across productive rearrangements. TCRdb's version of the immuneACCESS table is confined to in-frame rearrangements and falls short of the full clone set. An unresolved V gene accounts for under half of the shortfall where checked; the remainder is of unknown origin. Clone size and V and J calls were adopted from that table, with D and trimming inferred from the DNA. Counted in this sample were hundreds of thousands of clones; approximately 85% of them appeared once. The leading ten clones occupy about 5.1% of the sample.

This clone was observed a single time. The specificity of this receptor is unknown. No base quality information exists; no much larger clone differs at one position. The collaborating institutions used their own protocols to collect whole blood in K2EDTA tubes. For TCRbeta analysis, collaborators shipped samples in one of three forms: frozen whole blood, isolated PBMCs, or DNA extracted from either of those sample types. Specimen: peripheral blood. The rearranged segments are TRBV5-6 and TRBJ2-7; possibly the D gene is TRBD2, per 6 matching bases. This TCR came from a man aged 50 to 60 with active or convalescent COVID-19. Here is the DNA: TGTGCCAGCAGTCGCCAGGGAGGCTCGGAGGAGCAGTACTTC. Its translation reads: CASSRQGGSEEQYF.